The clone carrying this T cell receptor beta chain was recorded a few times. Its antigen is undetermined. This entry belongs to a study of beta chain features in type 1 diabetes. The study's findings and limits: There was a moderate but significant shortening of TCRB CDR3s in all four CD4+ subsets of Type 1 diabetes patients. VDJ junctions from type 1 diabetes patients carried fewer insertions and larger deletions.

Germline V gives CDR1 MDHEN, CDR2 SYDVKM. V was cut by 8 bases and J by 3 bases, with 17 bases left in between. This CDR3 region has 14 residues. Expressed TCRB transcripts got sequenced, as all isolated RNA was reverse transcribed. Profiling relied on immunoSEQ multiplex PCR, and the TCRdb table lists in-frame clones only, not all of them. The sample includes a few hundred thousand clones, 8.5% to 10% seen only once; the top ten take about 0.64%. The chain has TRBV28 and TRBJ2-7, with a weak D call TRBD2 (5 bases). This clonotype was sampled from a man aged 25-45 years with type 1 diabetes. The sequencing sample was made of central memory CD4+ T cells from blood. The CDR3 sequence is CASSGPTTNYEQYF. As DNA, the CDR3 is TGTGCCAGCTCCGGGCCGACTACGAACTACGAGCAGTACTTC. Together with reference TRBV28 and TRBJ2-7, the CDR3 gives the full variable domain: DVKVTQSSRYLVKRTGEKVFLECVQDMDHENMFWYRQDPGLGLRLIYFSYDVKMKEKGDIPEGYSVSREKKERFSLILESASTNQTSMYLCASSGPTTNYEQYFGPGTRLTVT.